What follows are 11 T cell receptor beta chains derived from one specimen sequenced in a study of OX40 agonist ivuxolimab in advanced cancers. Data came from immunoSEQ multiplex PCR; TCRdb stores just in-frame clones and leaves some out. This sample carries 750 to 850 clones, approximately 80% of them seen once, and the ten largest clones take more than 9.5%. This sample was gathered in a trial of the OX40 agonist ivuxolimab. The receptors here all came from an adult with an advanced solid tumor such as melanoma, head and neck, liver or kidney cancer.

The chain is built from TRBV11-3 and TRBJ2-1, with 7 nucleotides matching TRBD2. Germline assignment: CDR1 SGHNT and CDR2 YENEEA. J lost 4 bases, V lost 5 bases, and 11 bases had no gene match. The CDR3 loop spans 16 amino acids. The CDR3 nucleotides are TGTGCCAGCAGCCCGGGCGGGAGAACTGGTTACAATGAGCAGTTCTTC. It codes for CASSPGGRTGYNEQFF.

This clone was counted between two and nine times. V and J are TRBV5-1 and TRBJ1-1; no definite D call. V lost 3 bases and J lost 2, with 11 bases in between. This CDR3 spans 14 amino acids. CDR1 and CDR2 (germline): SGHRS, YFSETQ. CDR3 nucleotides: TGCGCCAGCAGCTGGCGAGACTTCAACACTGAAGCTTTCTTT. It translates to CASSWRDFNTEAFF.

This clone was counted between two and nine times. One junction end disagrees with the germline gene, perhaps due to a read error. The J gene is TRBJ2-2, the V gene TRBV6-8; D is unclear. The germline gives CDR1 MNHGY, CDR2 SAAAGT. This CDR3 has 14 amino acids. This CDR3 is CASSDSYKLGELFF. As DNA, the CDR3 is TGTGCCAGCAGTGACTCGTACAAGCTCGGGGAGCTGTTTTTT.

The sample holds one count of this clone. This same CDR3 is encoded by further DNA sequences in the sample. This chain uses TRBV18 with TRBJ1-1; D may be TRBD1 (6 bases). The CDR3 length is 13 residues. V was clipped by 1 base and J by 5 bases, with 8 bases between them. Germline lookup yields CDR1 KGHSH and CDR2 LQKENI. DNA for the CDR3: TGTGCCAGCTCACCACAGGGGGGTACTGAAGCTTTCTTT. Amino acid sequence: CASSPQGGTEAFF. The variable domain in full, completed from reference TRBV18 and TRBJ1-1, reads NAGVMQNPRHLVRRRGQEARLRCSPMKGHSHVYWYRQLPEEGLKFMVYLQKENIIDESGMPKERFSAEFPKEGPSILRIQQVVRGDSAAYFCASSPQGGTEAFFGQGTRLTVV.

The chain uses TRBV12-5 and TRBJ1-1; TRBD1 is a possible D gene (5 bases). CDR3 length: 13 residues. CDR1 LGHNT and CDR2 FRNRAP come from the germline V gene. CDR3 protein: CATLPLWGTEAFF. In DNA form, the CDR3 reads TGTGCCACCCTACCCTTGTGGGGGACTGAAGCTTTCTTT. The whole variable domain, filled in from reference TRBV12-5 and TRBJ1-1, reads DARVTQTPRHKVTEMGQEVTMRCQPILGHNTVFWYRQTMMQGLELLAYFRNRAPLDDSGMPKDRFSAEMPDATLATLKIQPSEPRDSAVYFCATLPLWGTEAFFGQGTRLTVV.

The CDR3 DNA reads TGCGCCAGCAGCTTGACAATAGAACTGGGATATGGCTACACCTTC. It translates to CASSLTIELGYGYTF. The chain recombines TRBV5-1 with TRBJ1-2, with unresolved D. CDR3 size: 15 residues. V gave up 1 base and J gave up 5 bases, with 15 bases separating them. Germline V gives CDR1 SGHRS, CDR2 YFSETQ. The whole variable domain, filled in from reference TRBV5-1 and TRBJ1-2, reads KAGVTQTPRYLIKTRGQQVTLSCSPISGHRSVSWYQQTPGQGLQFLFEYFSETQRNKGNFPGRFSGRQFSNSRSEMNVSTLELGDSALYLCASSLTIELGYGYTFGSGTRLTVV.

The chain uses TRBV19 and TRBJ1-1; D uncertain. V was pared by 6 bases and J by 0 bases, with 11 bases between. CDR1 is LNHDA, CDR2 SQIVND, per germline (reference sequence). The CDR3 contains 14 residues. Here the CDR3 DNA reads TGTGCCAGTAGCCAAGAGAGAGTGAACACTGAAGCTTTCTTT. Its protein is CASSQERVNTEAFF.

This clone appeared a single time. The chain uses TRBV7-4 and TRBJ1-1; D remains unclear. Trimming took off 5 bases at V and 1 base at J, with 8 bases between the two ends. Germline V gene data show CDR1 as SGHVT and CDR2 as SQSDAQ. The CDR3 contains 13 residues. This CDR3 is CASSIITNTEAFF. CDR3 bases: TGTGCCAGCAGCATTATTACGAACACTGAAGCTTTCTTT.

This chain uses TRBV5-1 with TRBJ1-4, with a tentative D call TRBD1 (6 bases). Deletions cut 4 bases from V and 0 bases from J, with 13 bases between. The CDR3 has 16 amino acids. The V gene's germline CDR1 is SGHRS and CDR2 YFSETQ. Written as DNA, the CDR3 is TGCGCCAGCAGCAACTTGGACAGCGCAACTAATGAAAAACTGTTTTTT. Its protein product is CASSNLDSATNEKLFF.

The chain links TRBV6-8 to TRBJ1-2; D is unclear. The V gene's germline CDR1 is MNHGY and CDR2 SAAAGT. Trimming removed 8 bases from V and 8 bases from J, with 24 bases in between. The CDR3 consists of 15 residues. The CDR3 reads CASRPQAPGPGGYTF. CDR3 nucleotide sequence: TGTGCCAGCCGGCCCCAGGCCCCAGGCCCTGGGGGCTACACCTTC.

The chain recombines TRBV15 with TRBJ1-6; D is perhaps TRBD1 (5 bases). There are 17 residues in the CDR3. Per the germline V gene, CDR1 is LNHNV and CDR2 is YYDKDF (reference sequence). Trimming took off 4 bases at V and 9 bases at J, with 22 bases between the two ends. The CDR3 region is CATSKGIGDLPSSPLHF. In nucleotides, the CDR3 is TGTGCCACCAGCAAAGGCATCGGGGACTTGCCGAGTTCACCCCTCCACTTT.